Listed below are T cell receptor beta chains from one sample, sequenced in a study of T cells in tuberculosis. Some clones are missing from TCRdb's copy, which holds only in-frame ones; the method was immunoSEQ multiplex PCR. The data show some 25,000 clones, 95% seen once. Sequenced sample: PBMCs. All receptors come from a donor aged 10-29 years with latent tuberculosis or without tuberculosis infection. Each CDR3 is given with its conserved first and last residue. Fields, in order: D gene, J gene, clone size, V gene, CDR3 DNA, CDR3 protein. A D gene is named only where the DNA matches it firmly. A row's size may be missing; if present it is once, few, many or a size class.

d_gene: TRBD1
j_gene: TRBJ1-1
abundance: .
v_gene: TRBV30
CDR3nt: TGTGCCTGGAGTTGGACAGGGCTGAACACTGAAGCTTTCTTT
CDR3aa: CAWSWTGLNTEAFF

d_gene: .
j_gene: TRBJ1-5
abundance: .
v_gene: TRBV30
CDR3nt: TGTGCGGCCCGTCATAGCAATCAGCCCCAGCATTTT
CDR3aa: CAARHSNQPQHF

d_gene: TRBD2
j_gene: TRBJ2-1
abundance: .
v_gene: TRBV6-5
CDR3nt: TGTGCCAGCAGCTTAGCGGGGGGGCGGTGGAATGAGCAGTTCTTC
CDR3aa: CASSLAGGRWNEQFF

d_gene: .
j_gene: TRBJ2-3
abundance: .
v_gene: TRBV7-3
CDR3nt: TGTGCCAGCAGCTTAATTTTTGGAGGCACAGATACGCAGTATTTT
CDR3aa: CASSLIFGGTDTQYF

d_gene: TRBD2
j_gene: TRBJ2-1
abundance: .
v_gene: TRBV12-5
CDR3nt: TGTGCTAGTGGCCGAACCGGGGGGAGGAATGAGCAGTTCTTC
CDR3aa: CASGRTGGRNEQFF

d_gene: .
j_gene: TRBJ1-2
abundance: .
v_gene: TRBV6-1
CDR3nt: TGTGCCAGCAACTCACCGACAGGCTACTACTATGGCTACACCTTC
CDR3aa: CASNSPTGYYYGYTF

d_gene: .
j_gene: TRBJ1-2
abundance: .
v_gene: TRBV7-2
CDR3nt: TGTGCCAGCAGCCCACAAACTGCACAGACTAACTATGGCTACACCTTC
CDR3aa: CASSPQTAQTNYGYTF

d_gene: .
j_gene: TRBJ1-3
abundance: .
v_gene: TRBV11-2
CDR3nt: TGTGCCAGTCTCATTAATCTGGGCGGAAACACCATATATTTT
CDR3aa: CASLINLGGNTIYF

d_gene: TRBD1
j_gene: TRBJ1-2
abundance: .
v_gene: TRBV29-1
CDR3nt: TGCAGCGTTGTGGGACAGCTCTATGGCTACACCTTC
CDR3aa: CSVVGQLYGYTF

d_gene: .
j_gene: TRBJ1-1
abundance: .
v_gene: TRBV6-1
CDR3nt: TGTGCCAGCAGACTAAGCGGAGGCACTGAAGCTTTCTTT
CDR3aa: CASRLSGGTEAFF

d_gene: .
j_gene: TRBJ1-2
abundance: .
v_gene: TRBV5-1
CDR3nt: TGCGCCAGCAGCGAGGGACAACACTATGGCTACACCTTC
CDR3aa: CASSEGQHYGYTF

d_gene: .
j_gene: TRBJ1-6
abundance: .
v_gene: TRBV14
CDR3nt: TGTGCCAGCAGCCAAGTTTCTTCAGGGGTACTGGGTTATAATTCACCCCTCCACTTT
CDR3aa: CASSQVSSGVLGYNSPLHF

d_gene: TRBD1
j_gene: TRBJ1-1
abundance: .
v_gene: TRBV19
CDR3nt: TGTGCCAGTAGAAGGGGAGAGGGACAGCCCACGAACACTGAAGCTTTCTTT
CDR3aa: CASRRGEGQPTNTEAFF

d_gene: .
j_gene: TRBJ1-1
abundance: .
v_gene: TRBV6-5
CDR3nt: TGTGCCAGCAGTTACTCGCGGGGAACTGAAGCTTTCTTT
CDR3aa: CASSYSRGTEAFF

d_gene: .
j_gene: TRBJ2-7
abundance: .
v_gene: TRBV9
CDR3nt: TGTGCCAGCGGAAGGGAAGGGACTTCCTACGAGCAGTACTTC
CDR3aa: CASGREGTSYEQYF

d_gene: .
j_gene: TRBJ1-2
abundance: .
v_gene: TRBV4-2
CDR3nt: TGTGCCAGCAGCCAGCCCACTAACACTAACTATGGCTACACCTTC
CDR3aa: CASSQPTNTNYGYTF

d_gene: .
j_gene: TRBJ1-2
abundance: once
v_gene: TRBV28
CDR3nt: TGTGCCAGCAGTCTCCCCTACAGGGTTAACTATGGCTACACCTTC
CDR3aa: CASSLPYRVNYGYTF

d_gene: TRBD1
j_gene: TRBJ2-3
abundance: .
v_gene: TRBV5-1
CDR3nt: TGCGCCAGCAGCCGGGACAGCCTAACAGATACGCAGTATTTT
CDR3aa: CASSRDSLTDTQYF

d_gene: TRBD1
j_gene: TRBJ1-1
abundance: .
v_gene: TRBV2
CDR3nt: TGTGCCAGTCACCTTATGAGCGGACAGGGACTAGCGGCTTTCTTT
CDR3aa: CASHLMSGQGLAAFF

d_gene: TRBD1
j_gene: TRBJ2-1
abundance: .
v_gene: TRBV4-2
CDR3nt: TGTGCCAGCAGCCCTTTCCCGAAGGGGGCCCGGGACGCTTCCTACAATGAGCAGTTCTTC
CDR3aa: CASSPFPKGARDASYNEQFF

d_gene: .
j_gene: TRBJ1-1
abundance: .
v_gene: TRBV27
CDR3nt: TGTGCCAGCAGTTCAGGGGCAGGCACTGAAGCTTTCTTT
CDR3aa: CASSSGAGTEAFF

d_gene: .
j_gene: TRBJ1-1
abundance: .
v_gene: TRBV11-2
CDR3nt: TGTGCCAGCAGGCAGGGCTTCACTGAAGCTTTCTTT
CDR3aa: CASRQGFTEAFF

d_gene: .
j_gene: TRBJ1-1
abundance: .
v_gene: TRBV27
CDR3nt: TGTGCCAGCAGTTCAACACAGGGTGTAGCTTTCTTT
CDR3aa: CASSSTQGVAFF

d_gene: TRBD1
j_gene: TRBJ2-5
abundance: .
v_gene: TRBV15
CDR3nt: TGTGCCACCAGCAGCCACGAACAGGGGCGAGGAGAGACCCAGTACTTC
CDR3aa: CATSSHEQGRGETQYF

d_gene: .
j_gene: TRBJ1-6
abundance: .
v_gene: TRBV6-1
CDR3nt: TGTGCCAGCAGTGAAGCGGGGCAGGGGAATTCACCCCTCCACTTT
CDR3aa: CASSEAGQGNSPLHF

d_gene: .
j_gene: TRBJ1-1
abundance: .
v_gene: TRBV30
CDR3nt: TGTGCCTGGACCGATAGGGGCACTGAAGCTTTCTTT
CDR3aa: CAWTDRGTEAFF

d_gene: TRBD1
j_gene: TRBJ1-6
abundance: .
v_gene: TRBV5-1
CDR3nt: TGCGCCAGCAGCTGGACGGGACAGGGTGGCTCACCCCTCCACTTT
CDR3aa: CASSWTGQGGSPLHF

d_gene: TRBD1
j_gene: TRBJ2-5
abundance: .
v_gene: TRBV9
CDR3nt: TGTGCCAGCAGCGTAGATAGAGGGGGCGGGCAAGAGACCCAGTACTTC
CDR3aa: CASSVDRGGGQETQYF

d_gene: .
j_gene: TRBJ2-5
abundance: .
v_gene: TRBV19
CDR3nt: TGTGCCAGTAGTATTGGCGCGGGAGAGACCCAGTACTTC
CDR3aa: CASSIGAGETQYF

d_gene: .
j_gene: TRBJ2-5
abundance: .
v_gene: TRBV5-8
CDR3nt: TGTGCCAGCAGCCCGCTTATAGCCGTACAAGAGACCCAGTACTTC
CDR3aa: CASSPLIAVQETQYF

d_gene: TRBD1
j_gene: TRBJ2-5
abundance: .
v_gene: TRBV18
CDR3nt: TGTGCCAGCTCACGCTCACAGGGGTCAGAAGAGACCCAGTACTTC
CDR3aa: CASSRSQGSEETQYF

d_gene: TRBD1
j_gene: TRBJ1-2
abundance: once
v_gene: TRBV6-1
CDR3nt: TGTGCCAGCAGCCGGGACAGGGGGCAACTCTATGGCTACACCTTC
CDR3aa: CASSRDRGQLYGYTF

d_gene: .
j_gene: TRBJ1-1
abundance: .
v_gene: TRBV5-1
CDR3nt: TGCGCCAGCAGCCTCCAGGGGCAACAGAACACTGAAGCTTTCTTT
CDR3aa: CASSLQGQQNTEAFF

d_gene: .
j_gene: TRBJ1-2
abundance: .
v_gene: TRBV5-6
CDR3nt: TGTGCCAGCAGCTTGGAGGGGCAGTTGGGCTTCTATGGCTACACCTTC
CDR3aa: CASSLEGQLGFYGYTF

d_gene: TRBD2
j_gene: TRBJ2-7
abundance: .
v_gene: TRBV4-1
CDR3nt: TGCGCCAGCAGCCAACCCGCGGGAGCGTACGAGCAGTACTTC
CDR3aa: CASSQPAGAYEQYF

d_gene: TRBD1
j_gene: TRBJ1-2
abundance: once
v_gene: TRBV30
CDR3nt: TGTGCCTGGAGTGGGGGACAGGGTTATGGCTACACCTTC
CDR3aa: CAWSGGQGYGYTF

d_gene: .
j_gene: TRBJ2-6
abundance: .
v_gene: TRBV30
CDR3nt: TGTGCCTGGAGTGTACCAATCATTCAAGACATTCGGTCTGGTGGGGCCAACGTCCTGACTTTC
CDR3aa: CAWSVPIIQDIRSGGANVLTF

d_gene: .
j_gene: TRBJ2-5
abundance: .
v_gene: TRBV18
CDR3nt: TGTGCCAGCTCACCCGGGATGGGGGAGACCCAGTACTTC
CDR3aa: CASSPGMGETQYF

d_gene: .
j_gene: TRBJ2-3
abundance: once
v_gene: TRBV6-5
CDR3nt: TGTGCCAGCACACGACGCCTGGGGGGTACGCAGTATTTT
CDR3aa: CASTRRLGGTQYF

d_gene: .
j_gene: TRBJ2-1
abundance: .
v_gene: TRBV11-2
CDR3nt: TGTGCCAGCAGCTTAGCAGGAGGTCACAATGAGCAGTTCTTC
CDR3aa: CASSLAGGHNEQFF

d_gene: .
j_gene: TRBJ2-3
abundance: .
v_gene: TRBV21-1
CDR3nt: TGTGCCAGCATTCCCGAGGTAGCAGGCACAGATACGCAGTATTTT
CDR3aa: CASIPEVAGTDTQYF

d_gene: TRBD2
j_gene: TRBJ2-3
abundance: .
v_gene: TRBV6-1
CDR3nt: TGTGCCAGCAGTGTCAGTATAGCGGGGGGAAAGGGAGATACGCAGTATTTT
CDR3aa: CASSVSIAGGKGDTQYF

d_gene: .
j_gene: TRBJ1-1
abundance: .
v_gene: TRBV30
CDR3nt: TGTGCCTGGAGTACAGGGATGAACACTGAAGCTTTCTTT
CDR3aa: CAWSTGMNTEAFF

d_gene: .
j_gene: TRBJ1-1
abundance: .
v_gene: TRBV6-5
CDR3nt: TGTGCCAGCAGTTACGGGGGGGAGAACACTGAAGCTTTCTTT
CDR3aa: CASSYGGENTEAFF

d_gene: .
j_gene: TRBJ1-4
abundance: .
v_gene: TRBV5-4
CDR3nt: TGTGCCAGCAGCTTAAGCGGGGGTCGGCAGGGTAGGGAAAAACTGTTTTTT
CDR3aa: CASSLSGGRQGREKLFF